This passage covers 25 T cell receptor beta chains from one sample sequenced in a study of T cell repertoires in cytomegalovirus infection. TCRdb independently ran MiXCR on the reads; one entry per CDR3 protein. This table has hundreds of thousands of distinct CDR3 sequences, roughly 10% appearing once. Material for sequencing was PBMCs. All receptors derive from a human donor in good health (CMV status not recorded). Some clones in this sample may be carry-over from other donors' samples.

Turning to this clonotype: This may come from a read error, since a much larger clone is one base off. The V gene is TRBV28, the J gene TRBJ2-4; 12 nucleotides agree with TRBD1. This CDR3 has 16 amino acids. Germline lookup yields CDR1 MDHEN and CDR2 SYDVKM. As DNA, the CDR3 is TGTGCCAGCAGTGCGGGGACAGGGGGCCTCAAAAACATTCTGTACTTC. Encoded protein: CASSAGTGGLKNILYF.

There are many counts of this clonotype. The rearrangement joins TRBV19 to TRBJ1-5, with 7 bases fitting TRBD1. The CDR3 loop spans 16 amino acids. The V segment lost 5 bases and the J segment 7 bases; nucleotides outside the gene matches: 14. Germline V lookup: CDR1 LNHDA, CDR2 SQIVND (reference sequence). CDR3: CASSSGQVGLGQPQHF. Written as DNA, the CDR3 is TGTGCCAGTAGTTCTGGACAGGTCGGGTTAGGGCAGCCCCAGCATTTT.

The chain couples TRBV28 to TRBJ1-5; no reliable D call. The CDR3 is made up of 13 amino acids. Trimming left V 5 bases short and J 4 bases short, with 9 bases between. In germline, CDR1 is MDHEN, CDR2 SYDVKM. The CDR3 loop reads CASSLENNQPQHF. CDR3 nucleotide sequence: TGTGCCAGCAGTCTCGAGAATAATCAGCCCCAGCATTTT. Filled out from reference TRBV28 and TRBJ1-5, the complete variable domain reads DVKVTQSSRYLVKRTGEKVFLECVQDMDHENMFWYRQDPGLGLRLIYFSYDVKMKEKGDIPEGYSVSREKKERFSLILESASTNQTSMYLCASSLENNQPQHFGDGTRLSIL.

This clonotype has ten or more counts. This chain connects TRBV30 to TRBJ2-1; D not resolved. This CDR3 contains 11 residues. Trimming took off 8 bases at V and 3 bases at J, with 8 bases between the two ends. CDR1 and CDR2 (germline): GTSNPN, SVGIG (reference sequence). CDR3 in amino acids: CAHRVYNEQFF. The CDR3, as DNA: TGTGCCCATAGGGTCTACAATGAGCAGTTCTTC.

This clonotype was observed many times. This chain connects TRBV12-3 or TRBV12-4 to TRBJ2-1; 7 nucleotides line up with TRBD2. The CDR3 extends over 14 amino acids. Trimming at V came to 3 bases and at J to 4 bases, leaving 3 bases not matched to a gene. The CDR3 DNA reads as TGTGCCAGCAGTTTCAACGGGGGGTACAATGAGCAGTTCTTC. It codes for CASSFNGGYNEQFF.

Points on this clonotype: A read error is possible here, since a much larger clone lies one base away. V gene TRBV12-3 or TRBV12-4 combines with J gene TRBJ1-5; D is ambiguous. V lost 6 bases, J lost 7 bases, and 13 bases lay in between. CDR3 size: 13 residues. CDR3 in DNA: TGTGCCAGCAGCCGCGGGAGGCGACAGCCCCAGCATTTT. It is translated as CASSRGRRQPQHF.

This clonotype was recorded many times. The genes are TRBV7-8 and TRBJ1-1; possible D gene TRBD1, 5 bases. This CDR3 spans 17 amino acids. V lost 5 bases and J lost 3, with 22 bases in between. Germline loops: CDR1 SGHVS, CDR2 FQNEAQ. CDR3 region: CASSVNRDPRRDTEAFF. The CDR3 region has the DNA TGTGCCAGCAGCGTCAACCGGGACCCTCGGCGGGACACTGAAGCTTTCTTT. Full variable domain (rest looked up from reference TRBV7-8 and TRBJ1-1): GAGVSQSPRYKVAKRGQDVALRCDPISGHVSLFWYQQALGQGPEFLTYFQNEAQLDKSGLPSDRFFAERPEGSVSTLKIQRTQQEDSAVYLCASSVNRDPRRDTEAFFGQGTRLTVV.

CDR3 in DNA: TGTGCCATCTTAGCCCCGGGGAACACTGAAGCTTTCTTT. This translates into CAILAPGNTEAFF. This sequence joins TRBV10-3 and TRBJ1-1, with D uncertain. CDR3 size: 13 residues. V was shortened by 8 bases and J by 1 base, with 11 bases between the two germline ends. Germline-derived CDR1 and CDR2 are ENHRY and SYGVKD.

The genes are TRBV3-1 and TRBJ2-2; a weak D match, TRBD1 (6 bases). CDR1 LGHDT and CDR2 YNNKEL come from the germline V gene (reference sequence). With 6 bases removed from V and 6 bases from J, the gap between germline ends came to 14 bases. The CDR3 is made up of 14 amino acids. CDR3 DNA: TGTGCCAGCAGTCCGACAGGAGACGCCGGGGAGCTGTTTTTT. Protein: CASSPTGDAGELFF. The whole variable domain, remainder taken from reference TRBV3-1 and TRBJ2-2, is DTAVSQTPKYLVTQMGNDKSIKCEQNLGHDTMYWYKQDSKKFLKIMFSYNNKELIINETVPNRFSPKSPDKAHLNLHINSLELGDSAVYFCASSPTGDAGELFFGEGSRLTVL.

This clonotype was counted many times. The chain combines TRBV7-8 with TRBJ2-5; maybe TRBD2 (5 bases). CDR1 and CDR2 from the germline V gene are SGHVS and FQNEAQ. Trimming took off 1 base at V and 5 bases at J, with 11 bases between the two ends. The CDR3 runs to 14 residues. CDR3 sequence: CASSLEVSAETQYF. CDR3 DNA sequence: TGTGCCAGCAGCTTAGAGGTTAGCGCCGAGACCCAGTACTTC.

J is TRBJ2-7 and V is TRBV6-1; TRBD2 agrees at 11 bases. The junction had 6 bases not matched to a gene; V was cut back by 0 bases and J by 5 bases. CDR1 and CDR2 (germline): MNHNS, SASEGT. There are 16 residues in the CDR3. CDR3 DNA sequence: TGTGCCAGCAGTGAAGCTACTAGCGGGAGTTTCAACGAGCAGTACTTC. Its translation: CASSEATSGSFNEQYF.

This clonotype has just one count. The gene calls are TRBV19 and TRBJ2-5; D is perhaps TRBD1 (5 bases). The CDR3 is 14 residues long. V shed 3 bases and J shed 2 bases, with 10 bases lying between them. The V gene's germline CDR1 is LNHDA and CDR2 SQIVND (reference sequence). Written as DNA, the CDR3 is TGTGCCAGTAGTATTTGGCAGGGACAAGAGACCCAGTACTTC. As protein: CASSIWQGQETQYF.

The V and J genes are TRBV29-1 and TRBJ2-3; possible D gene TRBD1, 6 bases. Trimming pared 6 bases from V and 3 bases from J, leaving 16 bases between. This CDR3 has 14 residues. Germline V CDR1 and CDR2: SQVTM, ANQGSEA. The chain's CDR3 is CSVPGEVETDTQYF. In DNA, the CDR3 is TGCAGCGTACCAGGGGAAGTTGAGACAGATACGCAGTATTTT.

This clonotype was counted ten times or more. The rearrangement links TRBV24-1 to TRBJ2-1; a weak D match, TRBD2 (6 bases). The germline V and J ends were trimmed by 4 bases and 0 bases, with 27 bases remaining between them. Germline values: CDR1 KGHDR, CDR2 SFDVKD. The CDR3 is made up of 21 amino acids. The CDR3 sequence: CATSDPPGGGTHLSSYNEQFF. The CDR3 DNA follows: TGTGCCACCAGTGACCCCCCCGGGGGAGGCACCCACCTGAGCTCCTACAATGAGCAGTTCTTC.

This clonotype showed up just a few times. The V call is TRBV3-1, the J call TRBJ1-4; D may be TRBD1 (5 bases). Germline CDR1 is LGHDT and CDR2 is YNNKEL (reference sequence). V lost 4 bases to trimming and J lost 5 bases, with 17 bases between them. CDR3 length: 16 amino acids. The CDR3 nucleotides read TGTGCCAGCAGCCCCATGTCGGGACTGATAAATGAAAAACTGTTTTTT. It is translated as CASSPMSGLINEKLFF.

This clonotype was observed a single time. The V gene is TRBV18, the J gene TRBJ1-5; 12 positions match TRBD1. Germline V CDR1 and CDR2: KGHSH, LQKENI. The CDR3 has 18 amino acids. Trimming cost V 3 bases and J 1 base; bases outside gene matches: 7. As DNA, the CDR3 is TGTGCCAGCTCACCCCGGGACAGGGGGCCGGGAAGCAATCAGCCCCAGCATTTT. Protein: CASSPRDRGPGSNQPQHF.

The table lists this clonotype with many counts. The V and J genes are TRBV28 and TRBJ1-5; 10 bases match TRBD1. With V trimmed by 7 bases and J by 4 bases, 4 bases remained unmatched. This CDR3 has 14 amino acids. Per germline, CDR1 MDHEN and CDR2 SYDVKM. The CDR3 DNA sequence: TGTGCCAGCACTCAGGGACAGGGGAATCAGCCCCAGCATTTT. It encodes CASTQGQGNQPQHF. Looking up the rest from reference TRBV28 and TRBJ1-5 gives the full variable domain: DVKVTQSSRYLVKRTGEKVFLECVQDMDHENMFWYRQDPGLGLRLIYFSYDVKMKEKGDIPEGYSVSREKKERFSLILESASTNQTSMYLCASTQGQGNQPQHFGDGTRLSIL.

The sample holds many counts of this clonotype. The CDR3 sequence is CASSQTWTGELFF. The CDR3 DNA sequence: TGTGCCAGCAGCCAAACTTGGACCGGGGAGCTGTTTTTT. The chain uses TRBV14 and TRBJ2-2; D ambiguous. The V gene lost 2 bases and the J gene lost 5 bases, with 6 bases spanning the gap. Per germline, CDR1 SGHDN and CDR2 FVKESK. This CDR3 region has 13 residues. Full variable domain (outside the CDR3, taken from reference TRBV14 and TRBJ2-2): EAGVTQFPSHSVIEKGQTVTLRCDPISGHDNLYWYRRVMGKEIKFLLHFVKESKQDESGMPNNRFLAERTGGTYSTLKVQPAELEDSGVYFCASSQTWTGELFFGEGSRLTVL.

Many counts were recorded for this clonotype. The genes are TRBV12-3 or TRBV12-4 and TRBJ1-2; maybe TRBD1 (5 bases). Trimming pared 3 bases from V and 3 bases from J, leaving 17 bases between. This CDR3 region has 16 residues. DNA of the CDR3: TGTGCCAGCAGTTTGGCGATAGAAGGGGCGGACTATGGCTACACCTTC. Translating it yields CASSLAIEGADYGYTF.

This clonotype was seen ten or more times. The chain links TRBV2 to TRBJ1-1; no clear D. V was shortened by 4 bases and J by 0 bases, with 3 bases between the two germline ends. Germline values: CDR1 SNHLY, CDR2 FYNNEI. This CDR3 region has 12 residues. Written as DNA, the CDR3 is TGTGCCAGCAGTGCCCTGAACACTGAAGCTTTCTTT. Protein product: CASSALNTEAFF.

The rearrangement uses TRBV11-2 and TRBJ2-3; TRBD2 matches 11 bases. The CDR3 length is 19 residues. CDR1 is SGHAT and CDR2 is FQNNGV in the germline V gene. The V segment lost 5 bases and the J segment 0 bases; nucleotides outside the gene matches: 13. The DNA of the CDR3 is TGTGCCAGCAGCACGCAGTTGACTAGCGGGGCCACTAGCACAGATACGCAGTATTTT. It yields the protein CASSTQLTSGATSTDTQYF.

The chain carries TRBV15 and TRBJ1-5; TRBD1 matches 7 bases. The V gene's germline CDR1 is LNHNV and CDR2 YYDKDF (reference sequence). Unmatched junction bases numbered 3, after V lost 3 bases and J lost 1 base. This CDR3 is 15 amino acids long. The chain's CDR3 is CATSRLQGSNQPQHF. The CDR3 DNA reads TGTGCCACCAGCAGGCTACAGGGGAGCAATCAGCCCCAGCATTTT.

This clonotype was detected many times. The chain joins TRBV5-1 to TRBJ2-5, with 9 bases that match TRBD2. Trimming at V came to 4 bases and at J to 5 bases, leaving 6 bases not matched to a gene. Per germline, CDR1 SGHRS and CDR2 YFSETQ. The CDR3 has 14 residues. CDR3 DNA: TGCGCCAGCAGCCCCCCCAGCGGGGGGGAGACCCAGTACTTC. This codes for CASSPPSGGETQYF.

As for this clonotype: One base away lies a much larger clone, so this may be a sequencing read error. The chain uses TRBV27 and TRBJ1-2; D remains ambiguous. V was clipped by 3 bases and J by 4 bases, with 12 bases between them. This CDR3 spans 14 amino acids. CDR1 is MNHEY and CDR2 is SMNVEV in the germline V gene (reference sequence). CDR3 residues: CASSLRISCYGYTF. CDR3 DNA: TGTGCCAGCAGTTTGAGGATCTCGTGCTATGGCTACACCTTC.

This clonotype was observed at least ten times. CDR3 region: CASQKRGGRGATNEKLFF. The DNA of the CDR3 is TGTGCCAGCCAGAAGAGGGGGGGGCGGGGGGCGACTAATGAAAAACTGTTTTTT. This chain connects TRBV6-1 to TRBJ1-4, with D perhaps TRBD1 (6 bases). Germline assignment: CDR1 MNHNS and CDR2 SASEGT. The V end lost 8 bases, the J end lost 2 bases, and 24 bases lay between the germline ends. The length of the CDR3 is 18 residues.